The 3 T cell receptor beta chains presented below share a single source sample, sequenced in a study of blood T cells in healthy people across ages. A second PCR, run for 7 to 11 cycles, used a sample-barcoded 5' primer plus a J-beta primer mix. TCRdb itself ran the 5' RACE reads through MiXCR, one entry per CDR3 protein. Of roughly 1.4 million distinct CDR3 sequences listed, 45% to 70% are singletons. Material: blood. These receptors were taken from a man younger than 30 in good health.

V and J are TRBV20-1 and TRBJ2-1; 15 bases fit TRBD2. V lost 0 bases, J lost 10 bases, and 4 bases stayed unmatched. Germline V lookup: CDR1 DFQATT, CDR2 SNEGSKA (reference sequence). CDR3 length: 15 amino acids. Here the CDR3 reads CSAREGLAGGWEQFF. The CDR3 DNA reads as TGCAGTGCTAGAGAGGGACTAGCGGGGGGTTGGGAGCAGTTCTTC.

V is TRBV4-2 and J is TRBJ2-7, with D perhaps TRBD1 (6 bases). Trimming left V 1 base short and J 2 bases short, with 12 bases between. Germline V lookup: CDR1 LGHNA, CDR2 YNFKEQ. The CDR3 length is 15 residues. As DNA, the CDR3 is TGTGCCAGCAGCCAAGGGCCACAGGGTGCCTACGAGCAGTACTTC. Translation: CASSQGPQGAYEQYF.

This chain connects TRBV11-2 to TRBJ1-6, with D hard to call. Per the germline V gene, CDR1 is SGHAT and CDR2 is FQNNGV. Deletions cut 5 bases from V and 0 bases from J, with 23 bases between. The CDR3 sequence is 20 residues long. Here the CDR3 DNA reads TGTGCCAGCAGCCCTACTATCCTCGGACGGGATAGCTCCTATAATTCACCCCTCCACTTT. Its translation is CASSPTILGRDSSYNSPLHF.